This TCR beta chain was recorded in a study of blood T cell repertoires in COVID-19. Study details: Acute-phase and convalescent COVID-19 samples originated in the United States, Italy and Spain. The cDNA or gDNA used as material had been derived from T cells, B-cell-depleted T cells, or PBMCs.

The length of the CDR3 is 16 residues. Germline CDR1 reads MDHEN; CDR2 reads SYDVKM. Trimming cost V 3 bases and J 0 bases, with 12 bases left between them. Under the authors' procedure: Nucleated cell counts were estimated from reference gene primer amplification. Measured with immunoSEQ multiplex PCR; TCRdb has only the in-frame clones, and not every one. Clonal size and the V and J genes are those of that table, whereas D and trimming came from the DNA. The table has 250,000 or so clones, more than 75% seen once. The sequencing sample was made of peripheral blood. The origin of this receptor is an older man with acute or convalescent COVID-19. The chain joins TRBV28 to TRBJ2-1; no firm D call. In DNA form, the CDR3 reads TGTGCCAGCAGTTTGGCCCCCTCCGCCTCCTACAATGAGCAGTTCTTC. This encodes CASSLAPSASYNEQFF.